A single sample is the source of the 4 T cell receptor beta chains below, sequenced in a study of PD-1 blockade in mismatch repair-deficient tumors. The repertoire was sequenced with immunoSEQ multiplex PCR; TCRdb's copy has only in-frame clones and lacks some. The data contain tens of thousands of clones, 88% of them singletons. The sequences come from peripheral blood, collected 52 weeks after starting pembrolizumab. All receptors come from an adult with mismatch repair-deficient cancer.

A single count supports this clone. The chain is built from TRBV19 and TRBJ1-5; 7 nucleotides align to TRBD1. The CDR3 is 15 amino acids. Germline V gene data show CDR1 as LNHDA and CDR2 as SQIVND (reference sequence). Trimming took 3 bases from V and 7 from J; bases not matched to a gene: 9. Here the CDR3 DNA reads TGTGCCAGTAGTATTCGGTCAGGGGGTGGGCAGCCCCAGCATTTT. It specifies CASSIRSGGGQPQHF.

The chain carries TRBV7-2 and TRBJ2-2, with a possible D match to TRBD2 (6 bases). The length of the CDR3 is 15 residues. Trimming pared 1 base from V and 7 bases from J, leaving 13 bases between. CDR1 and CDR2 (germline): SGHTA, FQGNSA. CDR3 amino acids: CASSLVLGSGGELFF. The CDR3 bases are TGTGCCAGCAGCTTAGTTCTCGGGAGTGGCGGGGAGCTGTTTTTT.

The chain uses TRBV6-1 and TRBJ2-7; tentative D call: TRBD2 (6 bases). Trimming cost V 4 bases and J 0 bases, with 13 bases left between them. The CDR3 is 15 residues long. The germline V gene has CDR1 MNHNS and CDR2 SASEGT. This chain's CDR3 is CASSGGGGGSYEQYF. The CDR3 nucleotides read TGTGCCAGCAGTGGGGGTGGGGGAGGCTCCTACGAGCAGTACTTC.

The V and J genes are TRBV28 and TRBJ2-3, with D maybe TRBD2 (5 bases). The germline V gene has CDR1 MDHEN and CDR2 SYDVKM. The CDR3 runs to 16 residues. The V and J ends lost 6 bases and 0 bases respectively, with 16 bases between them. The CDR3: CASSPDGLTSTDTQYF. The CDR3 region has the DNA TGTGCCAGCAGCCCCGACGGACTCACTAGCACAGATACGCAGTATTTT. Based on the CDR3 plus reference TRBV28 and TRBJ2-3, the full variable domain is DVKVTQSSRYLVKRTGEKVFLECVQDMDHENMFWYRQDPGLGLRLIYFSYDVKMKEKGDIPEGYSVSREKKERFSLILESASTNQTSMYLCASSPDGLTSTDTQYFGPGTRLTVL.